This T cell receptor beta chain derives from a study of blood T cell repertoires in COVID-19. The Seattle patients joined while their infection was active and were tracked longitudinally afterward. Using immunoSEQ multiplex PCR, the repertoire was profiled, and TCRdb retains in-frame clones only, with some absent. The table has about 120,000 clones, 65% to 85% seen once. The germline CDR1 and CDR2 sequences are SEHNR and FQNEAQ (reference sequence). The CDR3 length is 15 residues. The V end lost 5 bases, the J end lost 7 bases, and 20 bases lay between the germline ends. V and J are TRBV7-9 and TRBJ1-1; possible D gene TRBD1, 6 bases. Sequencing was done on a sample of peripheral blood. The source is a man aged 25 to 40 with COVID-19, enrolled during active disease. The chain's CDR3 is CASSPPWTEGFEAFF. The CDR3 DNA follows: TGTGCCAGCAGCCCTCCGTGGACAGAAGGATTTGAAGCTTTCTTT.